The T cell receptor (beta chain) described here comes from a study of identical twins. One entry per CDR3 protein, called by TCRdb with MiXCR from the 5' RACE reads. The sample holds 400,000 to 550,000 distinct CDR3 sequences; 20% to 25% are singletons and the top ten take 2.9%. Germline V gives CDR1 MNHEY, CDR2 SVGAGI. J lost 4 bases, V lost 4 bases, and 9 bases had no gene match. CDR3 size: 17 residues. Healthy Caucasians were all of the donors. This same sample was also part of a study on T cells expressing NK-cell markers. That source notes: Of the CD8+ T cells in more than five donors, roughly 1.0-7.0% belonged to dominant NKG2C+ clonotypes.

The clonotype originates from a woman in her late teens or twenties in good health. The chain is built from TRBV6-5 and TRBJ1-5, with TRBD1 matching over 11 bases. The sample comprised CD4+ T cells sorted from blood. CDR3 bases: TGTGCCAGCAGTTCTGGAGCCGGGACAGGGGGGAATCAGCCCCAGCATTTT. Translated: CASSSGAGTGGNQPQHF.